This TCR beta chain comes out of a study of T cell changes during pregnancy in multiple sclerosis. Method: immunoSEQ multiplex PCR; TCRdb's copy keeps in-frame clones and lacks some. The table lists around 50,000 clones, more than 75% of them singletons. Per the germline V gene, CDR1 is SGHVS and CDR2 is FNYEAQ. The CDR3 is 14 residues long. The junction had 3 bases not matched to a gene; V was cut back by 5 bases and J by 3 bases. The TCR was taken from a human donor whose cells served as feeder cells for cultures in a pregnancy study. The V and J genes are TRBV7-6 and TRBJ2-7; 11 bases match TRBD2. The sequenced sample was peripheral blood from another person, used as feeder cells. The chain's CDR3 is CASSRTSGGYEQYF. CDR3 DNA: TGTGCCAGCAGCCGTACTAGCGGGGGCTACGAGCAGTACTTC.